These T cell receptor beta chains were read from a single sample in a study of early T cells in non-severe SARS-CoV-2 infection. MiXCR, applied by TCRdb to the 5' RACE reads, yields one record per CDR3 protein. The table includes more than 20,000 distinct CDR3 sequences, 3.5% to 4.5% detected once. Sequencing was carried out using whole blood. These receptors were collected from an adult who was a healthcare worker with PCR-confirmed SARS-CoV-2 infection or an uninfected control (not recorded which). Both conserved end residues are part of each CDR3. A D gene is named only where the DNA matches it firmly. Size tells how often a clone was seen (once, few, many) or the class of an expanded clone, and some rows leave it out.

>TRBV6-5|TRBD1|many|TRBJ2-7
TGTGCCAGCAGTGGGAGCCGACAGGGGACTTCCTACGAGCAGTACTTC
CASSGSRQGTSYEQYF
>TRBV6-6|TRBD1|many|TRBJ1-4
TGTGCCAGCAGTTCCCGGGACAGGGAAACTAATGAAAAACTGTTTTTT
CASSSRDRETNEKLFF
>TRBV12-3/TRBV12-4|TRBD2|many|TRBJ2-1
TGTGCCAGCAGAAGGACTAGCGGGAGGGTCGAGCAGTTCTTC
CASRRTSGRVEQFF
>TRBV9|.|.|TRBJ2-3
TGTGCCAGCAGCCAACACGGCCCAGATACGCAGTATTTT
CASSQHGPDTQYF
>TRBV28|.|many|TRBJ2-3
TGTGCCAGCCGGACAGGCACAGATACGCAGTATTTT
CASRTGTDTQYF
>TRBV12-3/TRBV12-4|.|few|TRBJ2-5
TGTGCCAGCAGTTTTCGAGCCCGGGTGCGGTACTTC
CASSFRARVRYF
>TRBV5-1|.|many|TRBJ2-7
TGCGCCAGCCAGCGTAATGCCAGGGAGGCCGGCCCTAATTACGAGCAGTACTTC
CASQRNAREAGPNYEQYF
>TRBV7-2|.|many|TRBJ2-4
TGTGCCAGCAGCTTATCCCAAAACATTCAGTACTTC
CASSLSQNIQYF
>TRBV7-9|.|many|TRBJ1-3
TGTGCCAGCAGCTTAGTGACCATCTCTGGAAACACCATATATTTT
CASSLVTISGNTIYF
>TRBV6-6|.|.|TRBJ2-2
TGTGCCACGCTAAAGTCTATTAGCGGCACCGGGGAGCTGTTTTTT
CATLKSISGTGELFF
>TRBV5-6|.|many|TRBJ2-5
TGTGCCAGCAGCTCGGGGATAGAGACCCAGTACTTC
CASSSGIETQYF
>TRBV5-6|TRBD2|many|TRBJ2-5
TGTGCCAGCAGCCGGACTAGCGGCGAAGAGACCCAGTACTTC
CASSRTSGEETQYF
>TRBV11-1|.|many|TRBJ1-6
TGTGCCAGCAGCGCAGGGATTGTTAATTCACCCCTCCACTTT
CASSAGIVNSPLHF
>TRBV12-3/TRBV12-4|TRBD2|many|TRBJ2-2
TGTGCCAGCAGAGTAGCGGGCACCGGGGAGCTGTTTTTT
CASRVAGTGELFF
>TRBV20-1|TRBD1|many|TRBJ1-6
TGCAGTGCTAGAGATCTCGCACAGGGGGTTTATAATTCACCCCTCCACTTT
CSARDLAQGVYNSPLHF
>TRBV6-4|.|medium-sized|TRBJ1-2
TGTGCCAGCAGTGACGTCGGGGACACCTTCGACTATGGCTACACCTTC
CASSDVGDTFDYGYTF
>TRBV5-1|TRBD1|few|TRBJ1-5
TGCGCCAGCAGCCGCACAGGGGATCAGCCCCAGCATTTT
CASSRTGDQPQHF
>TRBV12-3/TRBV12-4|TRBD2|many|TRBJ2-1
TGTGCCAGCAGTTCACAGACTAGCGGGAGGGCCGTTGACCTCCAGTTCTTC
CASSSQTSGRAVDLQFF
>TRBV29-1|.|.|TRBJ2-5
TGCAGCGTTGCCATGACAGAAGAGACCCAGTACTTC
CSVAMTEETQYF
>TRBV4-1|.|many|TRBJ1-1
TGCGCCAGCAGCCAAGATTTCTCGGACATCCGATTTTTCTTT
CASSQDFSDIRFFF
>TRBV20-1|.|many|TRBJ2-7
TGCAGTGCTAGAGAAGCGAACAACGAGCAGTACTTC
CSAREANNEQYF
>TRBV28|.|.|TRBJ2-7
TGTGCCAGCAGTTTATTACTGGAGCCTTCCTACGAGCAGTACTTC
CASSLLLEPSYEQYF
>TRBV7-2|TRBD1|many|TRBJ2-7
TGTGCCAGCAGCTTAGTGGGACAGGGAACCTACGAGCAGTACTTC
CASSLVGQGTYEQYF